This T cell receptor beta chain was found in a study of monozygotic twins with inflammatory bowel disease. General study findings and limits: Versus healthy twins, IBD patients showed fewer clonotypes shared with others, especially with disease activity. For IBD, no single strong associated signal or clonotype was supported.

Blood, approximately 2.3 ml, was drawn per donor. Turning to this clonotype: Its cognate antigen is unknown.

After re-calling the 5' RACE reads, TCRdb lists one entry per CDR3 protein, DNA absent. The listing records 300,000 to 350,000 distinct CDR3 sequences. The length of the CDR3 is 15 residues. In germline, CDR1 is SGHRS, CDR2 YFSETQ. Sequencing was performed on blood. This clonotype was sampled from a human donor with ulcerative colitis or Crohn's disease, or a healthy co-twin of an affected twin (not recorded which). The genes are TRBV5-1 and TRBJ2-1; TCRdb selects TRBD2, and the lack of DNA leaves this call unchecked. CDR3 loop: CASSFTSGRSNEQFF.